Listed below are T cell receptor beta chains from one sample, sequenced in a study of Graves' ophthalmopathy and Graves' hyperthyroidism. TCRdb analysed the multiplex PCR reads with MiXCR anew, one entry per CDR3 protein. The repertoire holds about 400,000 distinct CDR3 sequences, roughly 18% seen once, with more than 1.5% in the top ten. The specimen was peripheral blood. The origin of the receptors is a young woman with Graves' ophthalmopathy. Each CDR3 is given with its conserved first and last residue. A D gene is named only where the DNA matches it firmly. The size of a clone is reported for some rows only, either as once, few or many, or as a class for expanded clones.

V,size,D,J,DNA,CDR3
TRBV12-3/TRBV12-4,many,.,TRBJ1-5,TGTGCCAGCAGTTTTGGTTTCCAGCCCCAGCATTTT,CASSFGFQPQHF
TRBV6-5,.,.,TRBJ1-1,TGTGCCAGCAGTTACAAAAGGGAGTGGGACACTGAAGCTTTCTTT,CASSYKREWDTEAFF
TRBV14,many,.,TRBJ2-7,TGTGCCAGCAGCCAAGTGCGGGACCCCCTCGCCGAGCAGTACTTC,CASSQVRDPLAEQYF
TRBV24-1,many,.,TRBJ2-5,TGTGCCACCAGTGACGTAGACATGGAGACCCAGTACTTC,CATSDVDMETQYF
TRBV11-2,many,TRBD2,TRBJ2-5,TGTGCCAGCAGCGCAGGACTAGCGGGGGGCCTAAAGGAGGGGGAGACCCAGTACTTC,CASSAGLAGGLKEGETQYF
TRBV7-2,many,TRBD2,TRBJ2-4,TGTGCCAGCAGCCCGCGGGCTAGCGGGAGGGCAATGGGGGAAAACATTCAGTACTTC,CASSPRASGRAMGENIQYF
TRBV6-5,.,.,TRBJ2-2,TGTGCCAGCAGTTACAAGGTGAACACCGGGGAGCTGTTTTTT,CASSYKVNTGELFF
TRBV5-1,.,.,TRBJ1-1,TGCGCCAGCAGCTTGGATGGGGTGGCACTGAACACTGAAGCTTTCTTT,CASSLDGVALNTEAFF
TRBV30,many,TRBD1,TRBJ2-7,TGTGCCTGGAGTTCAGGACAGGGAAGGTTGGGCGAGCAGTACTTC,CAWSSGQGRLGEQYF
TRBV12-3/TRBV12-4,once,.,TRBJ2-7,TGTGCCAGCAGCCCATCGCGACGGCTCCAGGAGCAGTACTTC,CASSPSRRLQEQYF
TRBV6-1,once,.,TRBJ2-7,TGTGCCAGCAGGGAAAAAGGTGGGGAGATACCTTACGAGCAGTACTTC,CASREKGGEIPYEQYF
TRBV6-1,many,.,TRBJ1-3,TGTGCCAGCAGTAAACTTGGAGTCTCTGGAAACACCATATATTTT,CASSKLGVSGNTIYF
TRBV30,many,.,TRBJ2-2,TGTGCCTGGAGTGTCGCCTGGGGGGATTACACCGGGGAGCTGTTTTTT,CAWSVAWGDYTGELFF
TRBV6-2/TRBV6-3,many,.,TRBJ1-2,TGTGCCAGCAGTTACGGTACAGGCACTTATGGCTACACCTTC,CASSYGTGTYGYTF
TRBV20-1,.,.,TRBJ1-1,TGCAGTGCGAACCGGGGCATTGAAGCTTTCTTT,CSANRGIEAFF
TRBV20-1,many,TRBD1,TRBJ2-7,TGCAGTGCTAGAGATGGGACAGACTTCTACGAGCAGTACTTC,CSARDGTDFYEQYF
TRBV28,few,.,TRBJ2-7,TGTGCCAGCAGTTTGGTGCCGGATGGGCAGTACTTC,CASSLVPDGQYF
TRBV28,.,.,TRBJ1-2,TGTGCCAGCAGTTCATCCCCGGGTCCGGTCACAGTCTATGGCTACACCTTC,CASSSSPGPVTVYGYTF
TRBV2,many,.,TRBJ1-6,TGTGCCAGCCGCGACGACGTCCCCTCCTATAATTCACCCCTCCACTTT,CASRDDVPSYNSPLHF
TRBV7-8,many,.,TRBJ2-2,TGTGCCAGCAGCTCAAGGGGGGACAGCCGAAACACCGGGGAGCTGTTTTTT,CASSSRGDSRNTGELFF
TRBV28,.,.,TRBJ1-1,TGTGCCAGCATGTTTTCGAACACTGAAGCTTTCTTT,CASMFSNTEAFF
TRBV4-1,many,.,TRBJ1-2,TGCGCCAGCAGCCAGGCGGGGGGAGCTAACTATGGCTACACCTTC,CASSQAGGANYGYTF
TRBV7-9,few,.,TRBJ2-7,TGTGCCAGCAGTACCCGGGGTGCTGGGGACGAGCAGTACTTC,CASSTRGAGDEQYF
TRBV18,.,.,TRBJ1-6,TGTGCCAGCTCACCAAGGACGGACCTCTATAATTCACCCCTCCACTTT,CASSPRTDLYNSPLHF
TRBV6-1,.,.,TRBJ2-4,TGTGCCAGCACCCCCCATAAGTCAGGGCCCAAAAACATTCAGTACTTC,CASTPHKSGPKNIQYF
TRBV11-1,many,TRBD1,TRBJ2-7,TGTGCCAGCAGCTTACCATCCCGGGACAGGGTCTACGAGCAGTACTTC,CASSLPSRDRVYEQYF
TRBV27,.,TRBD1,TRBJ1-5,TGTGCCAGCAGTCCCGACAGGGGGCTGGGTCAGCCCCAGCATTTT,CASSPDRGLGQPQHF
TRBV11-2,many,TRBD2,TRBJ2-7,TGTGCCAGCAGCTATGGGGGACTATTCTCCTACGAGCAGTACTTC,CASSYGGLFSYEQYF